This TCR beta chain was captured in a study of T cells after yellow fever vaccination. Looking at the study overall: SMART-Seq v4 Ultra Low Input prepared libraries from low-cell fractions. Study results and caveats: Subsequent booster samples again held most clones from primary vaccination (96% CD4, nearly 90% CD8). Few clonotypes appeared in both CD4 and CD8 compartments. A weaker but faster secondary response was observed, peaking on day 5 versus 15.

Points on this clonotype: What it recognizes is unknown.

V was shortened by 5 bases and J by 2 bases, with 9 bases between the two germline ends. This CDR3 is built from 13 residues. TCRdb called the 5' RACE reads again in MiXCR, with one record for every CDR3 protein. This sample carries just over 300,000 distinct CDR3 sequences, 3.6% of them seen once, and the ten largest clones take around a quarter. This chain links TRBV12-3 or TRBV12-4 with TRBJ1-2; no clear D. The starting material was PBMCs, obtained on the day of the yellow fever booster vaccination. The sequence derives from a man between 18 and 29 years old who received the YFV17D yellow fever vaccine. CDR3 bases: TGTGCCAGCAGTCTTCAGCAAAACTATGGCTACACCTTC. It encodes CASSLQQNYGYTF.